This paragraph covers one T cell receptor beta chain sequence. This specimen comes from a study of shared clonotypes between healthy human individuals. Looked up from germline, CDR1 is SGHRS and CDR2 is YFSETQ. This CDR3 is built from 13 residues. Trimming removed 4 bases from V and 7 bases from J, with 12 bases in between. Generated by immunoSEQ multiplex PCR, the TCRdb table keeps only in-frame clones and is missing some. The table lists roughly 2,000,000 clones, less than 95% of them singletons. Cells designated naive CD8 were CD45RO-negative and were positively selected for CCR7, with terminally differentiated effector memory CD45RA+ cells excluded.

This sequence originates from a man younger than 35 in good health. The V gene is TRBV5-1, the J gene TRBJ2-1; D remains unclear. Source material: naive CD8+ T cells sorted from blood. CDR3 sequence reads: CASSLDGLNEQFF. CDR3 DNA sequence: TGCGCCAGCAGCCTGGATGGTCTAAATGAGCAGTTCTTC.